The sequence of this TCR beta chain was determined in a study of shared clonotypes between healthy human individuals. Concerning this clone itself: The antigen is undetermined.

In germline, CDR1 is GTSNPN, CDR2 SVGIG (reference sequence). The ends were cut back, 2 bases at V and 3 bases at J, with 11 bases in the middle. This CDR3 is built from 13 residues. Donors had no recently reported acute infections or vaccinations and were HIV-negative. TCRdb keeps only in-frame clones here, not all; method: immunoSEQ multiplex PCR. The top ten hold 30% to 35% of the sample, which has approximately 710,000 clones, around 90% seen once. The study, taken as a whole, reports: Researchers found naive subsets generally carried larger estimated richness than memory subsets.

Sequenced: memory CD8+ T cells from PBMCs. The subset here: CD45RO+ cells pooled with CCR7-negative TemRA cells. The sequence derives from a man younger than 35 in good health. Some clones in this sample may be carry-over from other donors' samples. The V and J genes are TRBV30 and TRBJ2-7; D gene uncertain. CDR3 amino acids: CAWSLGRYYEQYF. In nucleotides, the CDR3 is TGTGCCTGGAGTCTCGGGCGGTACTACGAGCAGTACTTC.